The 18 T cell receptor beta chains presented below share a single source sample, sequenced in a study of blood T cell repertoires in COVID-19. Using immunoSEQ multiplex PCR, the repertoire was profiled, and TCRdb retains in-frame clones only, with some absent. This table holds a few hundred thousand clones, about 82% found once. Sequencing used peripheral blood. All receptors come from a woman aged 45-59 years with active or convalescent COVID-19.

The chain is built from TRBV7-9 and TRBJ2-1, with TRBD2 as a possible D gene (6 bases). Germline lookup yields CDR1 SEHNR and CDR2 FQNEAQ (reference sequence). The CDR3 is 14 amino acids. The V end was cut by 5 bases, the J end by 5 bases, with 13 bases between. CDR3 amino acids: CASSLHGGDNEQFF. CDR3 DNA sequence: TGTGCCAGCAGCCTCCATGGCGGGGACAATGAGCAGTTCTTC.

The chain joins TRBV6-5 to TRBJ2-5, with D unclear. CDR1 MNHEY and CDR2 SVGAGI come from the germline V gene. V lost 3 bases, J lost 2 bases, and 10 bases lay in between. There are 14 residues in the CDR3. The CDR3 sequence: CASSYLSHQETQYF. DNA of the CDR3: TGTGCCAGCAGTTATCTCAGTCATCAAGAGACCCAGTACTTC.

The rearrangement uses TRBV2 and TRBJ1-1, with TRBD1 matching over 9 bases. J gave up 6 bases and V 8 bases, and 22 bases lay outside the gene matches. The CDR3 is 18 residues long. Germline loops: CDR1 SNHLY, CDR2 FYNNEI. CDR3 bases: TGTGCCAGCGGGGCCCCCCAGGGGGGGACAGGGATGGTCTCTGAAGCTTTCTTT. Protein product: CASGAPQGGTGMVSEAFF.

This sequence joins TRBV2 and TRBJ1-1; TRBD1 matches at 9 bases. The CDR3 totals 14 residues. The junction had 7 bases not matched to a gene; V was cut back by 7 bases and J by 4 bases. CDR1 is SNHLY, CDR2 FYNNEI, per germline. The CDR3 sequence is CASNKQGAFTEAFF. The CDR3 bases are TGTGCCAGCAATAAACAGGGGGCCTTCACTGAAGCTTTCTTT.

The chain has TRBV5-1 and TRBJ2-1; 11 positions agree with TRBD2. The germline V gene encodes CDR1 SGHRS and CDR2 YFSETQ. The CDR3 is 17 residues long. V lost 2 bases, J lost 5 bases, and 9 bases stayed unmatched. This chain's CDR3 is CASSFSSGRTMDNEQFF. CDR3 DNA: TGCGCCAGCAGCTTTTCTAGCGGGAGGACCATGGACAATGAGCAGTTCTTC. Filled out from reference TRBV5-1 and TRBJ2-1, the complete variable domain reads KAGVTQTPRYLIKTRGQQVTLSCSPISGHRSVSWYQQTPGQGLQFLFEYFSETQRNKGNFPGRFSGRQFSNSRSEMNVSTLELGDSALYLCASSFSSGRTMDNEQFFGPGTRLTVL.

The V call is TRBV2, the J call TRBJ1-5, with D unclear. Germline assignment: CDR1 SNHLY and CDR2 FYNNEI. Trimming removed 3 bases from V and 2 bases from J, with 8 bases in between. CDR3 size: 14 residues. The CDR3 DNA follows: TGTGCCAGCAGTGAGAGGGTTGGCAATCAGCCCCAGCATTTT. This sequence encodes CASSERVGNQPQHF.

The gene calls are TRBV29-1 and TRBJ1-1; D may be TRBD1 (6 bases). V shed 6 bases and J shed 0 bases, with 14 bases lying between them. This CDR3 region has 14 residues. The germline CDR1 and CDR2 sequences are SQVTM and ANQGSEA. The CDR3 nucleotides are TGCAGCGTCGCGGTGGGGGGGCTGAACACTGAAGCTTTCTTT. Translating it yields CSVAVGGLNTEAFF.

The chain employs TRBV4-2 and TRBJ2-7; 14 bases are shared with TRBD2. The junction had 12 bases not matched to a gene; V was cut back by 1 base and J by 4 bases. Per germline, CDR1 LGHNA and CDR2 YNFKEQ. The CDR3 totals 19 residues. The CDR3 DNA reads TGTGCCAGCAGCCAAGCGGGGGCCTGGGGGACTAGCGGGAGTTACGAGCAGTACTTC. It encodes CASSQAGAWGTSGSYEQYF.

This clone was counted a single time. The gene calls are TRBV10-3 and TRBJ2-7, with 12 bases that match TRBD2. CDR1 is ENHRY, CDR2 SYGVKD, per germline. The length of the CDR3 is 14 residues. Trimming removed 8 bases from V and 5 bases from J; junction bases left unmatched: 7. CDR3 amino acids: CAIARTSGNDEQYF. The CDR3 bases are TGTGCCATCGCCCGGACTAGCGGGAATGACGAGCAGTACTTC.

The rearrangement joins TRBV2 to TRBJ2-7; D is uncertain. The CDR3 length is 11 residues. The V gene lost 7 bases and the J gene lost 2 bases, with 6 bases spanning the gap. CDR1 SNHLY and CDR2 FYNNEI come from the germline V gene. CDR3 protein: CASTGTYEQYF. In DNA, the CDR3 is TGTGCCAGCACTGGCACCTACGAGCAGTACTTC.

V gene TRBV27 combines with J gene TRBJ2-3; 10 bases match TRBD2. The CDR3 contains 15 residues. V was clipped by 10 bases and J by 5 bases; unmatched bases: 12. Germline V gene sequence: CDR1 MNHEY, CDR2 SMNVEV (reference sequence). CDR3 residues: CATGMGLAGVDTQYF. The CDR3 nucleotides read TGTGCCACCGGAATGGGGCTAGCGGGAGTAGATACGCAGTATTTT.

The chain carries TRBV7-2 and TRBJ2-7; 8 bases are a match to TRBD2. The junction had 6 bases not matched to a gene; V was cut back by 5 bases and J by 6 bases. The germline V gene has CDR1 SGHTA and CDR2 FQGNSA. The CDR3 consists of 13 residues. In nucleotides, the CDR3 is TGTGCCAGCAGCGCTGGACTAGCTCGCGAGCAGTACTTC. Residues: CASSAGLAREQYF. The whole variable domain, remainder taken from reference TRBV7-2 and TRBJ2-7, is GAGVSQSPSNKVTEKGKDVELRCDPISGHTALYWYRQSLGQGLEFLIYFQGNSAPDKSGLPSDRFSAERTGGSVSTLTIQRTQQEDSAVYLCASSAGLAREQYFGPGTRLTVT.

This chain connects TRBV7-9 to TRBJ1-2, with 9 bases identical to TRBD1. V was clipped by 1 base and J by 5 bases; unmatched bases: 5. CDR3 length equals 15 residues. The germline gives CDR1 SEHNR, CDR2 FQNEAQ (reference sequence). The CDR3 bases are TGTGCCAGCAGCTTAGAAGTGGACAGGGGATATGGCTACACCTTC. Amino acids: CASSLEVDRGYGYTF. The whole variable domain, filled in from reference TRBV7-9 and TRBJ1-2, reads DTGVSQNPRHKITKRGQNVTFRCDPISEHNRLYWYRQTLGQGPEFLTYFQNEAQLEKSRLLSDRFSAERPKGSFSTLEIQRTEQGDSAMYLCASSLEVDRGYGYTFGSGTRLTVV.

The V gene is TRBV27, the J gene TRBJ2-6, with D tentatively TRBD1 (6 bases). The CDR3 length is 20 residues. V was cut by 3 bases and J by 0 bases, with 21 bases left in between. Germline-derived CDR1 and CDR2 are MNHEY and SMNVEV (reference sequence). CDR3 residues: CASSLTGPGDPPSGANVLTF. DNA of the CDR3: TGTGCCAGCAGTTTGACGGGACCAGGGGACCCCCCCTCTGGGGCCAACGTCCTGACTTTC.

CDR3 DNA: TGTGCCAGCAGCTTGGATGGTACAGGGCAAGAGACCCAGTACTTC. It yields the protein CASSLDGTGQETQYF. The J gene is TRBJ2-5, the V gene TRBV5-4; a weak D match, TRBD1 (6 bases). The germline V gene has CDR1 SGHNT and CDR2 YYREEE (reference sequence). V lost 0 bases to trimming and J lost 2 bases, with 11 bases between them. CDR3 size: 15 residues.

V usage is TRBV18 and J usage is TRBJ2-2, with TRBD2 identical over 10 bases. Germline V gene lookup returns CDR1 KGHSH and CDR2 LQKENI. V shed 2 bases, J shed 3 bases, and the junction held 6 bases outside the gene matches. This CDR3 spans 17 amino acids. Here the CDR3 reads CASSPVKTSGHTGELFF. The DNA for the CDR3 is TGTGCCAGCTCACCAGTTAAGACTAGCGGGCACACCGGGGAGCTGTTTTTT.

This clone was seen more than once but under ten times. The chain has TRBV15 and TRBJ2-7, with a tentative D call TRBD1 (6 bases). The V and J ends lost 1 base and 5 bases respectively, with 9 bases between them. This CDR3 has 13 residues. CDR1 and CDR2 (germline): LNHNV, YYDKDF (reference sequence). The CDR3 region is CATSRVQGNEQYF. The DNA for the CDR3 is TGTGCCACCAGCAGAGTACAGGGAAACGAGCAGTACTTC.

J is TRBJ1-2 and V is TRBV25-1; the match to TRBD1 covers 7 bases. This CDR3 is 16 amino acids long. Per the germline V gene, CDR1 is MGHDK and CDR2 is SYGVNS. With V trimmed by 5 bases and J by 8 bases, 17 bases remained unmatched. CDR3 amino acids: CASSTRTGGTLQGYTF. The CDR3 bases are TGTGCCAGCAGTACCCGGACAGGCGGAACCCTTCAGGGCTACACCTTC.